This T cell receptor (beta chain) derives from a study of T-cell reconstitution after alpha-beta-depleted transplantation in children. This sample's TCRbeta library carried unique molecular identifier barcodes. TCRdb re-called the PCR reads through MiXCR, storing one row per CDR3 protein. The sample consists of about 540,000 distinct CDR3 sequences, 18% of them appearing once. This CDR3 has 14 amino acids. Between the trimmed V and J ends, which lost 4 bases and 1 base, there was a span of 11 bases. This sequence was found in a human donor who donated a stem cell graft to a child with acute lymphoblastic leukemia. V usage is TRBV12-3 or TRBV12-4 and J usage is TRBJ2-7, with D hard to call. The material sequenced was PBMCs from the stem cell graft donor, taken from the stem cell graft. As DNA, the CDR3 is TGTGCCAGCAGTTCGGGCAGAATATCCTACGAGCAGTACTTC. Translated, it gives CASSSGRISYEQYF.